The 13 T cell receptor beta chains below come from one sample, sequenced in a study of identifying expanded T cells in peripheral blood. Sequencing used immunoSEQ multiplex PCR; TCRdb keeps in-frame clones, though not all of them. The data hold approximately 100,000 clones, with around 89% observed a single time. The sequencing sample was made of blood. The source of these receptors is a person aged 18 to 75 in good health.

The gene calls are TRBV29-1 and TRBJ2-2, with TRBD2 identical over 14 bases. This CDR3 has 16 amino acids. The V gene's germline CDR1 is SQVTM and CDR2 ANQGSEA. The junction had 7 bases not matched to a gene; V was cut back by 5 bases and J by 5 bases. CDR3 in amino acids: CSVLGLAGGWTGELFF. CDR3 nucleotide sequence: TGCAGCGTTTTAGGACTAGCGGGAGGTTGGACCGGGGAGCTGTTTTTT.

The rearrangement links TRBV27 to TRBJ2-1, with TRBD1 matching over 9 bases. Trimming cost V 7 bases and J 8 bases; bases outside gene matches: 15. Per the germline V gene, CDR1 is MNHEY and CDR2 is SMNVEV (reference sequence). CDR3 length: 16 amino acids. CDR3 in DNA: TGTGCCAGCAAACATCCGGGACAGGGTCGGGCTTATGAGCAGTTCTTC. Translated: CASKHPGQGRAYEQFF.

CDR3 protein: CASSLGGGSTYEQYF. In DNA form, the CDR3 reads TGTGCCAGCAGTTTAGGGGGGGGAAGCACCTACGAGCAGTACTTC. The V and J genes are TRBV27 and TRBJ2-7, with 7 bases that match TRBD2. V lost 2 bases, J lost 2 bases, and 6 bases stayed unmatched. Germline V gene data show CDR1 as MNHEY and CDR2 as SMNVEV (reference sequence). The CDR3 has 15 amino acids.

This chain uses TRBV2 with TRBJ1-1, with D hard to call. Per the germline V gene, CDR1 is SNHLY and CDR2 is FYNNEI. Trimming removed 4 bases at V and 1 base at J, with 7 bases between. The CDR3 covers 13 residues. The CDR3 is CASSGHPNTEAFF. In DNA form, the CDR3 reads TGTGCCAGCAGTGGACACCCGAACACTGAAGCTTTCTTT.

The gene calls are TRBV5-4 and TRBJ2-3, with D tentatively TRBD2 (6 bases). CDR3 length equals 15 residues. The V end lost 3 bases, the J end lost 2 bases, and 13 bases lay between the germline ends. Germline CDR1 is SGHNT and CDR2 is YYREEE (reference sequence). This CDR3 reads CASSSTGGPTDTQYF. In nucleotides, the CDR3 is TGTGCCAGCAGCTCTACCGGGGGACCCACAGATACGCAGTATTTT. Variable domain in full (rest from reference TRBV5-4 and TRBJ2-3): ETGVTQSPTHLIKTRGQQVTLRCSSQSGHNTVSWYQQALGQGPQFIFQYYREEENGRGNFPPRFSGLQFPNYSSELNVNALELDDSALYLCASSSTGGPTDTQYFGPGTRLTVL.

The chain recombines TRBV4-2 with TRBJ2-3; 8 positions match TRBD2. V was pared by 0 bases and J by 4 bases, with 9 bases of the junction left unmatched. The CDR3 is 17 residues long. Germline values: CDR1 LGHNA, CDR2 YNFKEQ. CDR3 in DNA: TGTGCCAGCAGCCAAGATGGGGCGGGGGGTGGTGCAGATACGCAGTATTTT. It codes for CASSQDGAGGGADTQYF.

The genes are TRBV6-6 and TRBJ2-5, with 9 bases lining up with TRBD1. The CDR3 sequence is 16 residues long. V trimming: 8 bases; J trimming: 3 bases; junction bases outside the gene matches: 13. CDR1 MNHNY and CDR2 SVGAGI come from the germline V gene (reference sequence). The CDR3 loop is CASQVVSGQGKETQYF. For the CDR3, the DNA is TGTGCCAGCCAGGTCGTTTCAGGACAGGGGAAAGAGACCCAGTACTTC.

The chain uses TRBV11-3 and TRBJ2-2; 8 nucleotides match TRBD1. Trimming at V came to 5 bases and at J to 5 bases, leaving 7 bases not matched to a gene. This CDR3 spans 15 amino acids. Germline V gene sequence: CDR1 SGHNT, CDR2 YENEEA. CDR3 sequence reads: CASSPDRAGTGELFF. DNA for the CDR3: TGTGCCAGCAGCCCGGACAGGGCAGGGACCGGGGAGCTGTTTTTT.

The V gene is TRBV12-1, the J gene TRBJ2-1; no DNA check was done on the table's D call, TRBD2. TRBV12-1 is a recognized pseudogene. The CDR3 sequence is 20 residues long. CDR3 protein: CASSFTTLAGEGGAYNEQFF. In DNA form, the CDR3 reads TGTGCCAGCAGCTTTACCACACTAGCGGGAGAGGGGGGAGCTTACAATGAGCAGTTCTTC.

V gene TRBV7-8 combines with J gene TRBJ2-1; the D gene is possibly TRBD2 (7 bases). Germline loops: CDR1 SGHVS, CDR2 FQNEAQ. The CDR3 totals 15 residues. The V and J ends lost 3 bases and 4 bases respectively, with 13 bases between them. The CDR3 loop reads CASSLMAGAYNEQFF. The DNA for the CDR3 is TGTGCCAGCAGCTTGATGGCGGGGGCGTACAATGAGCAGTTCTTC.

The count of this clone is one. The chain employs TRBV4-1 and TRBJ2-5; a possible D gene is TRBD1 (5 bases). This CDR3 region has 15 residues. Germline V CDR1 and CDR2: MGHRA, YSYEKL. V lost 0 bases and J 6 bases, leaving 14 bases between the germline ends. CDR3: CASSQDEGVRKTQYF. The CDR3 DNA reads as TGCGCCAGCAGCCAAGATGAAGGGGTCCGGAAGACCCAGTACTTC.

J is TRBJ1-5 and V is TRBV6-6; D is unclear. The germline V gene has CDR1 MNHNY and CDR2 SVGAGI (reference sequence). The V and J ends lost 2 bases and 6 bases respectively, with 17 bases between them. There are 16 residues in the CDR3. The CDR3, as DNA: TGTGCCAGCAGTTACGTCGGAGAACCGCTTTTTCAGCCCCAGCATTTT. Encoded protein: CASSYVGEPLFQPQHF.

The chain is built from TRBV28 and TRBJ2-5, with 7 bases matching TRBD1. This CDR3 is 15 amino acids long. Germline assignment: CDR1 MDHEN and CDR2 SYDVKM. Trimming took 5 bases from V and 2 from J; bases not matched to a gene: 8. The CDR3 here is CASSLRGQLQETQYF. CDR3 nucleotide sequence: TGTGCCAGCAGTCTCCGGGGACAGCTACAAGAGACCCAGTACTTC. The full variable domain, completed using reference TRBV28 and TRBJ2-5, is DVKVTQSSRYLVKRTGEKVFLECVQDMDHENMFWYRQDPGLGLRLIYFSYDVKMKEKGDIPEGYSVSREKKERFSLILESASTNQTSMYLCASSLRGQLQETQYFGPGTRLLVL.